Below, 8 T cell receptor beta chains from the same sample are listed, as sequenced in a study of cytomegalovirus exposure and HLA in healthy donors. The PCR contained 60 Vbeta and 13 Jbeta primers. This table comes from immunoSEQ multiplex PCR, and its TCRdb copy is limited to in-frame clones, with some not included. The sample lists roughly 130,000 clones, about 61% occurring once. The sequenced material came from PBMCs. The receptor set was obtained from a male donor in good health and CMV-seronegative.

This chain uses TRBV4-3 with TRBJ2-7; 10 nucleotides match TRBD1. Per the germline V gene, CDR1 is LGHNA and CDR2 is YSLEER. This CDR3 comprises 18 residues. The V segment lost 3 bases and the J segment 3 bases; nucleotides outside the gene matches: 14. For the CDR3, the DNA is TGCGCCAGCAGCCACAACCCCGGGGACAGGGGACTCCTCTACGAGCAGTACTTC. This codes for CASSHNPGDRGLLYEQYF.

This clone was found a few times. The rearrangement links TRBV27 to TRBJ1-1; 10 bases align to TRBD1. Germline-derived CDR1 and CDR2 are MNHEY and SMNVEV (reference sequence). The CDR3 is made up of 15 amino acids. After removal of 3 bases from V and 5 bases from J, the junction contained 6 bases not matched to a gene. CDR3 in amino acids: CASSFRDRGGTEAFF. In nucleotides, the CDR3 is TGTGCCAGCAGTTTCAGGGACAGGGGAGGTACTGAAGCTTTCTTT.

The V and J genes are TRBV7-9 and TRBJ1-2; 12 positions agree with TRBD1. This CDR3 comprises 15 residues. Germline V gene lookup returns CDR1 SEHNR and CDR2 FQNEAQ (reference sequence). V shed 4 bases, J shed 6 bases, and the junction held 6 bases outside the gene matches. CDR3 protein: CASSSSGTGGNGYTF. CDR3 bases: TGTGCCAGCAGCTCGTCCGGGACAGGGGGCAATGGCTACACCTTC.

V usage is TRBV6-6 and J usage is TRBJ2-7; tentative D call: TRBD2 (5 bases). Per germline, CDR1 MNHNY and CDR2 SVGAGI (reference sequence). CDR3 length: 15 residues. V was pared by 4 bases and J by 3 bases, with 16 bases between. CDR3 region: CASSSHGGSGYEQYF. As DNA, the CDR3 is TGTGCCAGCAGTTCCCACGGCGGGTCGGGCTACGAGCAGTACTTC.

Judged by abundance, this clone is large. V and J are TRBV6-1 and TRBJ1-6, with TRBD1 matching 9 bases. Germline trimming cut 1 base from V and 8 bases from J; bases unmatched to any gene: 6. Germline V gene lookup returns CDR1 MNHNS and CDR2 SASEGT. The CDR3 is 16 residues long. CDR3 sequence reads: CASSEGTGEPYSPLHF. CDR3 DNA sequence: TGTGCCAGCAGTGAAGGGACAGGGGAACCTTATTCACCCCTCCACTTT.

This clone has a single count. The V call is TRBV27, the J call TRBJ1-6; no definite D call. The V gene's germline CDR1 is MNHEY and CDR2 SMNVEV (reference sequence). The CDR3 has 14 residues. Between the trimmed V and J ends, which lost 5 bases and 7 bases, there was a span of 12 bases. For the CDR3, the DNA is TGTGCCAGCAGTAACCGGGAAAGAAATTCACCCCTCCACTTT. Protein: CASSNRERNSPLHF.

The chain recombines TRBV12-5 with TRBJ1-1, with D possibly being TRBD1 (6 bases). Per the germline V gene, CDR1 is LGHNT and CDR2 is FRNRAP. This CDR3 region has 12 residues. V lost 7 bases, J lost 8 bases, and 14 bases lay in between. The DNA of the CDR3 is TGTGCTAGTGCCCCAGGGGACCGCGAAGCTTTCTTT. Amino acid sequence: CASAPGDREAFF.

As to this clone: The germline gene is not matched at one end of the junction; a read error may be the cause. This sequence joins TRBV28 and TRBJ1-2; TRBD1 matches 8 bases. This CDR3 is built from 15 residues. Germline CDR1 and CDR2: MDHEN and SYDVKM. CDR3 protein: CASRQGISGAYGYPF. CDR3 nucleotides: TGTGCCAGTCGACAGGGGATTTCGGGGGCCTATGGCTACCCCTTC.